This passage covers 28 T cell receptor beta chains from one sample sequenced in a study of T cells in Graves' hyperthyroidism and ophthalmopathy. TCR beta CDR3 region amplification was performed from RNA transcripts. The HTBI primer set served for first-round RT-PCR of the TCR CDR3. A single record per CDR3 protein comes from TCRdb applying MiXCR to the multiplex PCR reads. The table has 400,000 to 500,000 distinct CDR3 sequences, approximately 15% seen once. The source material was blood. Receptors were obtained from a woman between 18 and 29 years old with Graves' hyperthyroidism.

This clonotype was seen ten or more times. CDR3 amino acids: CASSGDRGAKLFF. The CDR3 DNA is TGTGCCAGCAGTGGGGACAGGGGAGCGAAACTGTTTTTT. The chain carries TRBV12-3 or TRBV12-4 and TRBJ1-4; 10 nucleotides align to TRBD1. The CDR3 contains 13 residues. The V gene end was trimmed by 5 bases and the J gene end by 11 bases; junction bases not matched to a gene: 5.

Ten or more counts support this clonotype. The CDR3 loop reads CAWNQGTGNTIYF. The CDR3 bases are TGTGCCTGGAACCAGGGAACTGGAAACACCATATATTTT. This chain uses TRBV30 with TRBJ1-3; the D gene is possibly TRBD1 (5 bases). Looked up from germline, CDR1 is GTSNPN and CDR2 is SVGIG (reference sequence). Trimming shortened V by 4 bases and J by 2 bases, and 9 bases separated the two germline ends. The CDR3 consists of 13 residues.

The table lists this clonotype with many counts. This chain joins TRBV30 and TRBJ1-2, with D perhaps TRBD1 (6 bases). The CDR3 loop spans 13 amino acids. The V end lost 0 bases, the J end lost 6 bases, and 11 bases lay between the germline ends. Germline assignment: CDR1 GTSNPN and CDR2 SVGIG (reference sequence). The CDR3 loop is CAWSVQGSHGYTF. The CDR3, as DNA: TGTGCCTGGAGTGTTCAGGGGTCTCATGGCTACACCTTC.

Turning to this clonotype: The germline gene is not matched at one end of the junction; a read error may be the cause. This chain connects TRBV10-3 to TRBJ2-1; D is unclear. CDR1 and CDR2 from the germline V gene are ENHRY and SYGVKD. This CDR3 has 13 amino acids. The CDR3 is CTISEMSYNEQFF. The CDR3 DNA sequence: TGTACCATCAGTGAGATGTCCTACAATGAGCAGTTCTTC.

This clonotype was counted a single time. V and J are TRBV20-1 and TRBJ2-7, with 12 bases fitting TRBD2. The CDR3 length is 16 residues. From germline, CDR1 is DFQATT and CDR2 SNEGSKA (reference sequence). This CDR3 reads CSAGKRLAGETYDQYV. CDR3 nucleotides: TGCAGTGCCGGGAAAAGACTAGCGGGAGAGACCTACGATCAGTACGTC.

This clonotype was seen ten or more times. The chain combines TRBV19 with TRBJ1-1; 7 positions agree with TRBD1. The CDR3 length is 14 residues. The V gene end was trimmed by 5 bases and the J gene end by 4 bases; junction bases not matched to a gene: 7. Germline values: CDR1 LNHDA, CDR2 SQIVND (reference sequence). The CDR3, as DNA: TGTGCCAGTAGTGTGACAGGGTTCGGCACTGAAGCTTTCTTT. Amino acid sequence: CASSVTGFGTEAFF.

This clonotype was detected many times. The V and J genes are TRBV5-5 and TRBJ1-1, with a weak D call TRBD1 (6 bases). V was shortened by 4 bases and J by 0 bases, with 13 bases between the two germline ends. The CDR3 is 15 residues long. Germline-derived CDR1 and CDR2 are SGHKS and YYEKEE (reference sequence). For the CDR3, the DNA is TGTGCCAGCAGCCCGGACAGAATTATGAACACTGAAGCTTTCTTT. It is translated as CASSPDRIMNTEAFF.

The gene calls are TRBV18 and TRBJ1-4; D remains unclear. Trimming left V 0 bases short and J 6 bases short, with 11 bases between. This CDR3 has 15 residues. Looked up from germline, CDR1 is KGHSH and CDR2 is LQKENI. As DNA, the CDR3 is TGTGCCAGCTCACCACCGGAGGGTGGTCATGAAAAACTGTTTTTT. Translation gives CASSPPEGGHEKLFF.

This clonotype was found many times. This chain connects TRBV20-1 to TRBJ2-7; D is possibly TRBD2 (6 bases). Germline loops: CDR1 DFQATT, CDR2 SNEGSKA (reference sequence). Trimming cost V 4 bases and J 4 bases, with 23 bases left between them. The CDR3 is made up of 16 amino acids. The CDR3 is CSATEGRAFPRYEQYF. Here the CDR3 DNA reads TGCAGTGCTACGGAGGGCCGCGCCTTCCCCAGGTACGAGCAGTACTTC.

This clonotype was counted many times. The CDR3 sequence is CASSQDLGAGGPRNIQYF. CDR3 nucleotides: TGTGCCAGCAGCCAAGATTTGGGGGCGGGAGGGCCGAGGAACATTCAGTACTTC. The rearrangement joins TRBV4-2 to TRBJ2-4; 9 nucleotides agree with TRBD2. The CDR3 runs 18 residues. Germline CDR1 reads LGHNA; CDR2 reads YNFKEQ. V trimming: 0 bases; J trimming: 7 bases; junction bases outside the gene matches: 13.

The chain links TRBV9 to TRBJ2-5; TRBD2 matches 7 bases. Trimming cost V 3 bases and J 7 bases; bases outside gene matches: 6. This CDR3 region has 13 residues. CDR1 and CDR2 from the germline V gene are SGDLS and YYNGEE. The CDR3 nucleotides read TGTGCCAGCAGCGCCGGACTAGTGGGGACCCAGTACTTC. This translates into CASSAGLVGTQYF.

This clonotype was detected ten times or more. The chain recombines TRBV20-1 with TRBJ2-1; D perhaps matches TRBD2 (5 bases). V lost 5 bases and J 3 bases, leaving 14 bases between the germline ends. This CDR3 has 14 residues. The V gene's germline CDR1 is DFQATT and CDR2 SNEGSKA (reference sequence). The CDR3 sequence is CSAGAGIYYNEQFF. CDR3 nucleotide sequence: TGCAGTGCTGGCGCCGGGATTTACTACAATGAGCAGTTCTTC.

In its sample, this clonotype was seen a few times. Here the CDR3 DNA reads TGTGCCTGGAGTAAGGGTGAGTCCCGTGTACAGGGCAATCAGCCCCAGCATTTT. Protein product: CAWSKGESRVQGNQPQHF. The V call is TRBV30, the J call TRBJ1-5; perhaps TRBD1 as D (5 bases). CDR3 length: 18 residues. V gave up 2 bases and J gave up 2 bases, with 22 bases separating them. Germline CDR1 GTSNPN, CDR2 SVGIG (reference sequence). The full variable domain, completed using reference TRBV30 and TRBJ1-5, is SQTIHQWPATLVQPVGSPLSLECTVEGTSNPNLYWYRQAAGRGLQLLFYSVGIGQISSEVPQNLSASRPQDRQFILSSKKLLLSDSGFYLCAWSKGESRVQGNQPQHFGDGTRLSIL.

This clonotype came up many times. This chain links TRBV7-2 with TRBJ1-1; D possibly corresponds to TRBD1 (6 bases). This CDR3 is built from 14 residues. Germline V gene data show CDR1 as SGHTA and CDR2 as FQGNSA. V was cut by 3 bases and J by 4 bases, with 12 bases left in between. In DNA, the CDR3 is TGTGCCAGCAGCTTTGACGACAGGCCCACTGAAGCTTTCTTT. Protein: CASSFDDRPTEAFF.

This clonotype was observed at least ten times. The CDR3 sequence: CASKRVSDTEAFF. The CDR3 DNA reads TGTGCCAGCAAGAGGGTTTCGGACACTGAAGCTTTCTTT. V usage is TRBV25-1 and J usage is TRBJ1-1; D gene uncertain. The CDR3 has 13 amino acids. V dropped 7 bases and J dropped 3 bases, with 12 bases sitting between them. Germline CDR1 and CDR2: MGHDK and SYGVNS. The complete variable domain, with remaining parts taken from reference TRBV25-1 and TRBJ1-1, reads EADIYQTPRYLVIGTGKKITLECSQTMGHDKMYWYQQDPGMELHLIHYSYGVNSTEKGDLSSESTVSRIRTEHFPLTLESARPSHTSQYLCASKRVSDTEAFFGQGTRLTVV.

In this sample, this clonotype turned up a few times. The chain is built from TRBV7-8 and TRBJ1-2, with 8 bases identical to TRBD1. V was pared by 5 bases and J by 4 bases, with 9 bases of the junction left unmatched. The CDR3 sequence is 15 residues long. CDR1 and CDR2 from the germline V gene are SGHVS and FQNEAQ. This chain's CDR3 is CASSPLGQVAYGYTF. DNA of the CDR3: TGTGCCAGCAGCCCCCTGGGACAGGTCGCCTATGGCTACACCTTC.

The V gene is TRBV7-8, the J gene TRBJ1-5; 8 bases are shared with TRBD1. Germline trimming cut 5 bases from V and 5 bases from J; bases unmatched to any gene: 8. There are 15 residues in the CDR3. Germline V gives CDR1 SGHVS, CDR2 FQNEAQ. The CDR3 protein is CASSPTTGVYQPQHF. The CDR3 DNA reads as TGTGCCAGCAGCCCGACGACAGGGGTCTATCAGCCCCAGCATTTT.

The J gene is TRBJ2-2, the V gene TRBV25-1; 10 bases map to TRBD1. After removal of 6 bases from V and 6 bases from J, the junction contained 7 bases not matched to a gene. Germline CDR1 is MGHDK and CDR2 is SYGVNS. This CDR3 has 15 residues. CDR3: CASSVDRGPAGELFF. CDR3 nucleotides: TGTGCCAGCAGCGTAGACAGGGGGCCGGCCGGGGAGCTGTTTTTT. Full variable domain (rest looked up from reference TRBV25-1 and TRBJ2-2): EADIYQTPRYLVIGTGKKITLECSQTMGHDKMYWYQQDPGMELHLIHYSYGVNSTEKGDLSSESTVSRIRTEHFPLTLESARPSHTSQYLCASSVDRGPAGELFFGEGSRLTVL.

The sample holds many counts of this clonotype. CDR3 protein: CASSWTGYTEAFF. The CDR3 DNA is TGTGCCAGCAGCTGGACAGGCTACACTGAAGCTTTCTTT. The chain couples TRBV3-1 to TRBJ1-1, with 7 bases that match TRBD1. The V segment lost 5 bases and the J segment 3 bases; nucleotides outside the gene matches: 3. CDR3 length: 13 amino acids. Germline V gene data show CDR1 as LGHDT and CDR2 as YNNKEL (reference sequence).

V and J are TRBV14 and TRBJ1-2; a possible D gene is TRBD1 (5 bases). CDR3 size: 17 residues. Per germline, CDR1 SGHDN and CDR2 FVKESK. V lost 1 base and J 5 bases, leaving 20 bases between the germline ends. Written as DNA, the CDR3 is TGTGCCAGCAGCCAAGCGGGCCAGGGACTTTCCGGTTATGGCTACACCTTC. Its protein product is CASSQAGQGLSGYGYTF.

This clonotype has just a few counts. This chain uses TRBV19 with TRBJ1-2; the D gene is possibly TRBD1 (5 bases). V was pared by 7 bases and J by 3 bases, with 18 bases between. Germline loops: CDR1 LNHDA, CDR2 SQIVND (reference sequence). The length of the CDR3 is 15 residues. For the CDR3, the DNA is TGTGCCAGTACCCCAGGGATCACAATCGACTATGGCTACACCTTC. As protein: CASTPGITIDYGYTF.

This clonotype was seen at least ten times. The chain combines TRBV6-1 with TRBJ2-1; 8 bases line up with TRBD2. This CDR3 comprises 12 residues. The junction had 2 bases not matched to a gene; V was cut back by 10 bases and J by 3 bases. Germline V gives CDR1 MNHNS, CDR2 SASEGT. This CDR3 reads CATGTSYNEQFF. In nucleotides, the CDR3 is TGTGCCACCGGGACTAGCTACAATGAGCAGTTCTTC.

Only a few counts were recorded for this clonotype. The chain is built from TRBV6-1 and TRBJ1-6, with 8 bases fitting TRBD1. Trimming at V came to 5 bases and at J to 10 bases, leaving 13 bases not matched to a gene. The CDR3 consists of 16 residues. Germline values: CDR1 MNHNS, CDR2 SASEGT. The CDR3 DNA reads TGTGCCAGCAGTACCCCACGGACAGGGATTGACTCACCCCTCCACTTT. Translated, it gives CASSTPRTGIDSPLHF.

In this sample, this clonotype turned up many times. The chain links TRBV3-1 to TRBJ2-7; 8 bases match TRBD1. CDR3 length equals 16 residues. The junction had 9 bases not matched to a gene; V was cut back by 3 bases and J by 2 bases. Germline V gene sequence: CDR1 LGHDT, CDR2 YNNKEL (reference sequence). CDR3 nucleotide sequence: TGTGCCAGCAGCCAGGGTTTTTTGACAGGGGCCTACGAGCAGTACTTC. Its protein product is CASSQGFLTGAYEQYF.

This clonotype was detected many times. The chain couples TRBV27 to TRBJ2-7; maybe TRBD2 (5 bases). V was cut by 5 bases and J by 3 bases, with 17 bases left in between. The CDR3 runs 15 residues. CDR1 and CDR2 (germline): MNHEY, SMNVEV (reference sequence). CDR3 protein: CASSPTRAVDYEQYF. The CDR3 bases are TGTGCCAGCAGTCCAACGCGGGCAGTGGACTACGAGCAGTACTTC.

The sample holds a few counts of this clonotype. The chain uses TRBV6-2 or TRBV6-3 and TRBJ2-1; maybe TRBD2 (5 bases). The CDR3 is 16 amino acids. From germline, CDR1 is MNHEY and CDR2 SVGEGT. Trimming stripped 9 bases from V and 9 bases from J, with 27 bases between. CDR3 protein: CARSGKAEGSNSEQFF. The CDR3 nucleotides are TGTGCCAGGTCGGGGAAAGCTGAGGGATCTAACAGTGAGCAGTTCTTC.

The CDR3 DNA reads as TGTGCCAGCCTCCCAAGGGGGGGGGCGCGAACTGAAGCTTTCTTT. This gives the protein CASLPRGGARTEAFF. The rearrangement links TRBV19 to TRBJ1-1; D possibly corresponds to TRBD1 (6 bases). V was pared by 9 bases and J by 5 bases, with 22 bases between. This CDR3 comprises 15 residues. Germline values: CDR1 LNHDA, CDR2 SQIVND (reference sequence).

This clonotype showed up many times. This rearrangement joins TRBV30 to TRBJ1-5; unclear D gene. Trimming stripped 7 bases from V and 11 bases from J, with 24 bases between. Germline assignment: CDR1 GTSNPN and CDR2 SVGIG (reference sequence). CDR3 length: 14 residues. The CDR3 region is CAFSLGPSRTAQHF. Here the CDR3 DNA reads TGTGCCTTCTCACTCGGGCCCTCCCGTACGGCCCAGCATTTT.